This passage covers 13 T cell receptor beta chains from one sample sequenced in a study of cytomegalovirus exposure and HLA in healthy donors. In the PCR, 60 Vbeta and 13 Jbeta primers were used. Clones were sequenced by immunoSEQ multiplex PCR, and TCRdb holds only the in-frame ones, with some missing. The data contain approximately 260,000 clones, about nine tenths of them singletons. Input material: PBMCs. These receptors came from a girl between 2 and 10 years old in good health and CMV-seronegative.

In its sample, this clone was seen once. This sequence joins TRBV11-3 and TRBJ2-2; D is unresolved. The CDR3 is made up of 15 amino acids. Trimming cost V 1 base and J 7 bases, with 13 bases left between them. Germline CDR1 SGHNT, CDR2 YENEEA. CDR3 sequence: CASSLGASSHGELFF. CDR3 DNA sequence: TGTGCCAGCAGCTTAGGGGCCAGCTCACACGGGGAGCTGTTTTTT.

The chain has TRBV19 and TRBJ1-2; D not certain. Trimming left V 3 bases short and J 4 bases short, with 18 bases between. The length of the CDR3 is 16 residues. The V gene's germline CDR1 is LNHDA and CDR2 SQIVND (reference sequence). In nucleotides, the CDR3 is TGTGCCAGTAGTATGGCGAGGCTGGCGGATGTCTATGGCTACACCTTC. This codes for CASSMARLADVYGYTF.

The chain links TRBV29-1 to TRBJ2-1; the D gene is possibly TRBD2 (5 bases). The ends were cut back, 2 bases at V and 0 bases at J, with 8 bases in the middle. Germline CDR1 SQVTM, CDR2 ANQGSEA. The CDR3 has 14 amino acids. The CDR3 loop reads CSVEFGSSYNEQFF. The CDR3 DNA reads TGCAGCGTTGAATTTGGGAGCTCCTACAATGAGCAGTTCTTC.

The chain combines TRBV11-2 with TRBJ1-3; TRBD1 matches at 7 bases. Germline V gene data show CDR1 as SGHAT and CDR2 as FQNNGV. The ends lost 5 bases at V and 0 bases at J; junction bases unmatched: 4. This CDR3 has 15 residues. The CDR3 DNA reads TGTGCCAGCAGCCCCCGGGACAGCTCTGGAAACACCATATATTTT. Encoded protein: CASSPRDSSGNTIYF.

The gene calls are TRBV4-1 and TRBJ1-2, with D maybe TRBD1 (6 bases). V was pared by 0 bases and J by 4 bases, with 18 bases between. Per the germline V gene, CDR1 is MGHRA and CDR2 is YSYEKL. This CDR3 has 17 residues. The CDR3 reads CASSQDGTGGATYGYTF. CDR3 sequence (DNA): TGCGCCAGCAGCCAAGATGGGACTGGGGGGGCAACCTATGGCTACACCTTC.

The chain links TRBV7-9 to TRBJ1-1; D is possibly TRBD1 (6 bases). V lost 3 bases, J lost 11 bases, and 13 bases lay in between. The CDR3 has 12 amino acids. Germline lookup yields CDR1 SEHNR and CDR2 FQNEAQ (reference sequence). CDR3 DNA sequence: TGTGCCAGCAGCTTGGACAGCCGTCTGGCTTTCTTT. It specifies CASSLDSRLAFF.

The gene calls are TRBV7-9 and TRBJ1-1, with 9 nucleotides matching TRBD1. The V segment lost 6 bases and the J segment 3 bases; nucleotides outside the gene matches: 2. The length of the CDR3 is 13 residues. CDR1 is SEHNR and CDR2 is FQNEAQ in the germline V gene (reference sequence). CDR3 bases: TGTGCCAGCAGTTGGACAGGGGACACTGAAGCTTTCTTT. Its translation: CASSWTGDTEAFF.

The CDR3 region has the DNA TGTGCCAGCAGCCGACGACTAGCGGGGGGCACAGATACGCAGTATTTT. Protein: CASSRRLAGGTDTQYF. V gene TRBV11-1 combines with J gene TRBJ2-3, with 12 bases fitting TRBD2. V dropped 5 bases and J dropped 1; count of bases not matched to a gene: 4. The CDR3 length is 16 residues. CDR1 is SGHAT and CDR2 is FQDESV in the germline V gene (reference sequence).

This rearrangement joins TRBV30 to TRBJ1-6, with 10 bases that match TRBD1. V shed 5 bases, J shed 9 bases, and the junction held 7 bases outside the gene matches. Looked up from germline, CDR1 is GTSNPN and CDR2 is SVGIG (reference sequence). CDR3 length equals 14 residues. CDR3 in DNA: TGTGCCTGGGTCGGACAGGGGGTAGGTTCACCCCTCCACTTT. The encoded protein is CAWVGQGVGSPLHF. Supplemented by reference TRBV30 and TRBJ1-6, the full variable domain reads SQTIHQWPATLVQPVGSPLSLECTVEGTSNPNLYWYRQAAGRGLQLLFYSVGIGQISSEVPQNLSASRPQDRQFILSSKKLLLSDSGFYLCAWVGQGVGSPLHFGNGTRLTVT.

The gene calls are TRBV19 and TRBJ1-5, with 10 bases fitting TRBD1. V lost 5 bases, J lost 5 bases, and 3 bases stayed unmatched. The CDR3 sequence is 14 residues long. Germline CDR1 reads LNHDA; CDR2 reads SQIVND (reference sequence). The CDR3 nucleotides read TGTGCCAGTAGTCCGACAGGGGGCCATCAGCCCCAGCATTTT. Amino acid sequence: CASSPTGGHQPQHF.

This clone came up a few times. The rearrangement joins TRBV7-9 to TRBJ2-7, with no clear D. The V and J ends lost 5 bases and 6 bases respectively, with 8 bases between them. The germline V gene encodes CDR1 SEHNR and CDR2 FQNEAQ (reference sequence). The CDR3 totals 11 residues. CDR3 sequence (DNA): TGTGCCAGCAGCCCCTATGGCGAGCAGTACTTC. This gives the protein CASSPYGEQYF.

The CDR3 DNA sequence: TGTGCCAGCAGTTTACTCACCGGGGAGCTGTTTTTT. Translation gives CASSLLTGELFF. The rearrangement links TRBV27 to TRBJ2-2; D uncertain. V was cut by 2 bases and J by 4 bases, with 2 bases left in between. Germline V gene sequence: CDR1 MNHEY, CDR2 SMNVEV (reference sequence). CDR3 length: 12 amino acids.

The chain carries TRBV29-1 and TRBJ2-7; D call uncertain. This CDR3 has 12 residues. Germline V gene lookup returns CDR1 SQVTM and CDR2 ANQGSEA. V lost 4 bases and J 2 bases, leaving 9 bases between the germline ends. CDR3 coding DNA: TGCAGCGTTGTTAACAGTCCCTACGAGCAGTACTTC. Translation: CSVVNSPYEQYF.